This is a list of T cell receptor beta chains from one sample in a study of blood T cell repertoires in COVID-19. Data came from immunoSEQ multiplex PCR; TCRdb stores just in-frame clones and leaves some out. Among tens of thousands of clones listed, roughly 91% were seen once. Sequences were obtained from peripheral blood. All receptors come from a woman older than 75 with active or convalescent COVID-19. The CDR3 runs from the conserved cysteine through the conserved F or W. The D gene is left open where the match is weak. A row's size may be missing; if present it is once, few, many or a size class.

D	V	size	J	CDR3	DNA
-	TRBV4-3	-	TRBJ2-7	CASSQAPGTYEQYF	TGCGCCAGCAGCCAAGCACCCGGGACCTACGAGCAGTACTTC
-	TRBV5-1	-	TRBJ1-2	CASSFEVGTLSYTF	TGCGCCAGCAGCTTCGAGGTAGGGACTCTTAGCTACACCTTC
TRBD1	TRBV11-3	few	TRBJ1-1	CASSLGVPGQGKAFF	TGTGCCAGCAGCTTAGGTGTTCCGGGACAGGGGAAAGCTTTCTTT
-	TRBV5-6	-	TRBJ1-2	CASSFMASRGYTF	TGTGCCAGCAGCTTTATGGCCTCCAGGGGCTACACCTTC
-	TRBV21-1	once	TRBJ2-7	CASRDRGGHEQYF	TGTGCCAGCCGGGACAGGGGGGGCCACGAGCAGTACTTC
-	TRBV3-1/TRBV3-2	-	TRBJ2-7	CASSQVGLIRSNEQYF	TGTGCCAGCAGCCAAGTGGGGCTTATCCGCTCCAACGAGCAGTACTTC
-	TRBV30	-	TRBJ1-3	CAWSYNSGNTIYF	TGTGCCTGGAGTTATAACTCTGGAAACACCATATATTTT
-	TRBV19	-	TRBJ1-2	CASSIPRSRDGYTF	TGTGCCAGTAGTATCCCCCGGTCCCGAGATGGCTACACCTTC
-	TRBV13	-	TRBJ1-3	CASSTSGLLLGNTIYF	TGTGCCAGCAGCACCTCAGGGCTCCTGTTGGGAAACACCATATATTTT
-	TRBV7-9	-	TRBJ1-4	CASSLQLPRANEKLFF	TGTGCCAGCAGCTTACAACTCCCCAGGGCTAATGAAAAACTGTTTTTT
TRBD2	TRBV19	-	TRBJ2-3	CASSMGTSGGTTDTQYF	TGTGCCAGTAGTATGGGGACTAGCGGGGGCACCACAGATACGCAGTATTTT
TRBD1	TRBV12-3/TRBV12-4	once	TRBJ2-3	CASSWTGADTQYF	TGTGCCAGCAGCTGGACAGGGGCAGATACGCAGTATTTT
-	TRBV11-2	-	TRBJ1-1	CASKNVQWRNTEAFF	TGTGCCAGCAAAAACGTCCAGTGGAGGAACACTGAAGCTTTCTTT
TRBD1	TRBV12-5	once	TRBJ1-3	CASGKTGAGDTIYF	TGTGCTAGTGGCAAGACAGGGGCCGGAGACACCATATATTTT
TRBD1	TRBV10-3	-	TRBJ1-4	CAISPDRDLEKLFF	TGTGCCATCAGTCCCGACAGGGATCTTGAAAAACTGTTTTTT
TRBD1	TRBV27	-	TRBJ2-7	CASSLTGGAAYEQYF	TGTGCCAGCAGTTTAACAGGGGGCGCAGCCTACGAGCAGTACTTC
TRBD2	TRBV14	-	TRBJ2-2	CASSRPGGFTGELFF	TGTGCCAGCAGCCGCCCGGGGGGATTCACCGGGGAGCTGTTTTTT
TRBD1	TRBV6-2/TRBV6-3	-	TRBJ1-2	CASSYTGDSYGYTF	TGTGCCAGCAGTTACACAGGGGACAGCTATGGCTACACCTTC
TRBD2	TRBV9	-	TRBJ2-2	CASSPRGGDNGELFF	TGTGCCAGCAGCCCCCGGGGAGGGGATAACGGGGAGCTGTTTTTT
TRBD2	TRBV6-5	-	TRBJ2-1	CASGPTSGGYNEQFF	TGTGCCAGCGGGCCGACTAGCGGGGGGTACAATGAGCAGTTCTTC
-	TRBV4-3	-	TRBJ1-1	CASSQTGTEAFF	TGCGCCAGCAGCCAGACCGGGACAGAAGCTTTCTTT
-	TRBV6-2/TRBV6-3	-	TRBJ1-5	CASSPRLIFNQPQHF	TGTGCCAGCAGTCCGCGCCTTATATTCAATCAGCCCCAGCATTTT
-	TRBV6-5	once	TRBJ2-6	CASTPISGANVLTF	TGTGCCAGCACCCCCATCTCTGGGGCCAACGTCCTGACTTTC
-	TRBV13	-	TRBJ1-4	CASSLRDTTNEKLFF	TGTGCCAGCAGCTTAAGAGATACAACTAATGAAAAACTGTTTTTT
TRBD1	TRBV18	-	TRBJ2-7	CASSPPGQGSEQYF	TGTGCCAGCTCACCCCCGGGACAGGGCAGCGAGCAGTACTTC
-	TRBV5-6	large	TRBJ1-6	CASSSFRYNSPLHF	TGTGCCAGCAGCTCCTTCCGGTATAATTCACCCCTCCACTTT
TRBD2	TRBV5-1	-	TRBJ2-3	CASSAVAGEDTQYF	TGCGCCAGCAGCGCCGTAGCGGGGGAAGATACGCAGTATTTT
-	TRBV19	-	TRBJ2-5	CASSIFNSGETQYF	TGTGCCAGTAGTATATTCAACAGTGGAGAGACCCAGTACTTC
TRBD2	TRBV5-1	-	TRBJ2-1	CASSLGPLAGGRNEQFF	TGCGCCAGCAGCTTGGGGCCCCTAGCGGGGGGGCGGAATGAGCAGTTCTTC
-	TRBV9	-	TRBJ1-1	CASSVEPYLTEAFF	TGTGCCAGCAGCGTAGAACCTTACTTGACTGAAGCTTTCTTT
TRBD1	TRBV27	-	TRBJ1-1	CASSSHPGQGLTEAFF	TGTGCCAGCAGTTCTCACCCCGGACAGGGCCTCACTGAAGCTTTCTTT
-	TRBV6-5	-	TRBJ2-5	CASSLGAHKKETQYF	TGTGCCAGCAGCTTGGGCGCCCACAAAAAGGAGACCCAGTACTTC
-	TRBV7-6	-	TRBJ1-3	CASSSGQTSGNTIYF	TGTGCCAGCAGCTCAGGACAGACCTCTGGAAACACCATATATTTT
-	TRBV5-1	-	TRBJ2-2	CASSLQGNTGELFF	TGCGCCAGCAGCTTACAGGGGAACACCGGGGAGCTGTTTTTT
TRBD1	TRBV19	-	TRBJ1-4	CASRDRGNEKLFF	TGTGCCAGCCGAGACAGGGGTAATGAAAAACTGTTTTTT
TRBD1	TRBV10-3	-	TRBJ1-1	CAISESPGGLNTEAFF	TGTGCCATCAGTGAGTCACCAGGGGGCCTGAACACTGAAGCTTTCTTT
TRBD1	TRBV6-5	-	TRBJ1-2	CASSPSRDRLYGYTF	TGTGCCAGCAGTCCAAGCCGGGACAGACTCTATGGCTACACCTTC
TRBD1	TRBV28	-	TRBJ2-6	CASRSGTGPSGANVLTF	TGTGCCAGCAGATCCGGGACAGGTCCTTCTGGGGCCAACGTCCTGACTTTC
TRBD2	TRBV6-2/TRBV6-3	-	TRBJ2-1	CASSSGGAVNEQFF	TGTGCCAGCAGCAGCGGGGGGGCCGTAAATGAGCAGTTCTTC
-	TRBV6-5	-	TRBJ1-5	CASSKEGIGQPQHF	TGTGCCAGCAGTAAGGAGGGGATAGGGCAGCCCCAGCATTTT
TRBD2	TRBV5-6	-	TRBJ2-3	CASSWGLADTQYF	TGTGCCAGCAGCTGGGGACTAGCAGATACGCAGTATTTT
-	TRBV7-2	-	TRBJ2-2	CASSFLSFSTGELFF	TGTGCCAGCAGCTTTCTCAGTTTTTCCACCGGGGAGCTGTTTTTT
-	TRBV7-9	-	TRBJ1-6	CASSRTGNGSPLHF	TGTGCCAGCAGCCGAACAGGGAACGGATCACCCCTCCACTTT